The present entry profiles one TCR beta chain with its context. The sample originates from a study of blood T cell repertoires in COVID-19. Assay: immunoSEQ multiplex PCR; the TCRdb copy retains only in-frame clones and omits some. The table lists a few hundred thousand clones, 86% of them singletons. The sequence came from a woman aged 25-40 years who had been exposed to COVID-19. Specimen: PBMCs or T cells enriched from blood (not recorded which).

CDR3 sequence: CASSASAAGLGNEQFF. CDR3 sequence (DNA): TGTGCCAGCAGTGCATCGGCCGCCGGGTTGGGCAATGAGCAGTTCTTC. J is TRBJ2-1 and V is TRBV2; D is unresolved. The CDR3 totals 16 residues. Per germline, CDR1 SNHLY and CDR2 FYNNEI. The V end was cut by 4 bases, the J end by 6 bases, with 19 bases between. Full variable domain (remainder filled in from reference TRBV2 and TRBJ2-1): EPEVTQTPSHQVTQMGQEVILRCVPISNHLYFYWYRQILGQKVEFLVSFYNNEISEKSEIFDDQFSVERPDGSNFTLKIRSTKLEDSAMYFCASSASAAGLGNEQFFGPGTRLTVL.